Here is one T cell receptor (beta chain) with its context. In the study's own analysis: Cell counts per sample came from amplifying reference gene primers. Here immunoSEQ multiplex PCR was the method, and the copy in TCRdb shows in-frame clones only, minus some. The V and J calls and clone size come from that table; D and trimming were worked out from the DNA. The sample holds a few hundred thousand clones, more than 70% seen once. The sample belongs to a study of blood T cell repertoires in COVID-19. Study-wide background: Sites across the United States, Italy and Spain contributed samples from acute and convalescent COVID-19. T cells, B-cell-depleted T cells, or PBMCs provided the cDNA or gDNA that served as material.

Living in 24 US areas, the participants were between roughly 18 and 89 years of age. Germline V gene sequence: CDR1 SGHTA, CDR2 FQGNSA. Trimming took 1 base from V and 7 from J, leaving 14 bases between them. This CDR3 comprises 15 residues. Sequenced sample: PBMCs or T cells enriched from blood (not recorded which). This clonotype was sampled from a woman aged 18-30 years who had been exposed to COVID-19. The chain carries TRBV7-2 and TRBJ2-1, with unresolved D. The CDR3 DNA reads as TGTGCCAGCAGCTTAGAGTATCCCCTAAATAATGAGCAGTTCTTC. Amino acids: CASSLEYPLNNEQFF.